The 16 T cell receptor beta chains given below trace back to one sample, sequenced in a study of blood T cell repertoires in COVID-19. The data were produced by immunoSEQ multiplex PCR, yet TCRdb's version contains in-frame clones alone and is incomplete. Here the sample spans 300,000 to 400,000 clones, about 92% being singletons. The sample taken for sequencing was PBMCs or T cells enriched from blood (not recorded which). These receptors all come from a man aged 55-75 years who had recovered from COVID-19.

The CDR3 bases are TGTGCCACCAGTGATTTGCGGACAGGGGCAGATACGCAGTATTTT. It translates to CATSDLRTGADTQYF. The chain uses TRBV24-1 and TRBJ2-3; TRBD1 aligns across 9 bases. The CDR3 extends over 15 amino acids. The V segment lost 0 bases and the J segment 4 bases; nucleotides outside the gene matches: 1. The germline CDR1 and CDR2 sequences are KGHDR and SFDVKD.

The rearrangement joins TRBV5-1 to TRBJ2-1; 8 nucleotides agree with TRBD2. Germline values: CDR1 SGHRS, CDR2 YFSETQ. V trimming: 4 bases; J trimming: 7 bases; junction bases outside the gene matches: 13. The CDR3 extends over 16 amino acids. The CDR3, as DNA: TGCGCCAGCAGCCCTAAAGCGGGAGAGGGGAATAATGAGCAGTTCTTC. Translation: CASSPKAGEGNNEQFF.

The chain has TRBV19 and TRBJ2-1; D is possibly TRBD2 (5 bases). V was clipped by 6 bases and J by 2 bases, with 17 bases between them. Germline V gene lookup returns CDR1 LNHDA and CDR2 SQIVND (reference sequence). This CDR3 has 16 amino acids. The CDR3 protein is CASSPLLGGTYNEQFF. Here the CDR3 DNA reads TGTGCCAGTAGCCCCTTGTTAGGAGGAACCTACAATGAGCAGTTCTTC.

The V gene is TRBV5-4, the J gene TRBJ2-5; D is uncertain. Trimming cost V 2 bases and J 0 bases, with 5 bases left between them. From germline, CDR1 is SGHNT and CDR2 YYREEE (reference sequence). The CDR3 consists of 13 residues. For the CDR3, the DNA is TGTGCCAGCAGCTTAGAGTACCAAGAGACCCAGTACTTC. Translating it yields CASSLEYQETQYF. The whole variable domain, remainder taken from reference TRBV5-4 and TRBJ2-5, is ETGVTQSPTHLIKTRGQQVTLRCSSQSGHNTVSWYQQALGQGPQFIFQYYREEENGRGNFPPRFSGLQFPNYSSELNVNALELDDSALYLCASSLEYQETQYFGPGTRLLVL.

J is TRBJ2-5 and V is TRBV24-1; tentatively, D is TRBD2 (6 bases). V lost 10 bases, J lost 4 bases, and 27 bases lay in between. CDR1 and CDR2 from the germline V gene are KGHDR and SFDVKD. This CDR3 has 17 residues. The CDR3 region has the DNA TGTGCCACTAGGCCTTTTGAGGATCGCCACGGGGGAGAGACCCAGTACTTC. This sequence encodes CATRPFEDRHGGETQYF.

The chain has TRBV6-5 and TRBJ1-2; D is perhaps TRBD1 (6 bases). Germline-derived CDR1 and CDR2 are MNHEY and SVGAGI. The V gene lost 7 bases and the J gene lost 4 bases, with 13 bases spanning the gap. The length of the CDR3 is 13 residues. This CDR3 is CASTSDSSYGYTF. CDR3 DNA: TGTGCCAGCACCTCGGACAGCTCCTATGGCTACACCTTC.

The CDR3 nucleotides are TGTGCCAGCAGCTTAGGGCTAGCGGGAGCGGAGACCCAGTACTTC. It specifies CASSLGLAGAETQYF. V gene TRBV13 combines with J gene TRBJ2-5; 10 nucleotides align to TRBD2. The CDR3 is 15 residues long. CDR1 is PRHDT and CDR2 is FYEKMQ in the germline V gene (reference sequence). The junction had 3 bases not matched to a gene; V was cut back by 0 bases and J by 5 bases.

This clone has only a few counts. The rearrangement joins TRBV5-8 to TRBJ1-2; D not certain. The CDR3 consists of 11 residues. The V end lost 4 bases, the J end lost 7 bases, and 8 bases lay between the germline ends. Germline V gene sequence: CDR1 SGHTS, CDR2 YDEGEE. The CDR3, as DNA: TGTGCCAGCAGCCCCCTTTCTGGCTACACCTTC. It encodes CASSPLSGYTF.

The chain links TRBV7-8 to TRBJ1-1; weak D call: TRBD1 (6 bases). The germline CDR1 and CDR2 sequences are SGHVS and FQNEAQ. Trimming shortened V by 6 bases and J by 4 bases, and 18 bases separated the two germline ends. The CDR3 loop spans 15 amino acids. DNA of the CDR3: TGTGCCAGCAGTCGACAAGGACAGCTTATCACTGAAGCTTTCTTT. Translating gives CASSRQGQLITEAFF.

The DNA of the CDR3 is TGTGCCTGGGAGACGGGGGGCAGGGAAGCTTTCTTT. This sequence encodes CAWETGGREAFF. The rearrangement joins TRBV30 to TRBJ1-1; TRBD1 might be the D (6 bases). The CDR3 has 12 amino acids. Trimming shortened V by 5 bases and J by 8 bases, and 15 bases separated the two germline ends. Germline CDR1 is GTSNPN and CDR2 is SVGIG (reference sequence).

The CDR3 nucleotides read TGTGCCAGCAGTTACTCGATAGGTAGCGGGGAGGCGAAAGAGACCCAGTACTTC. This codes for CASSYSIGSGEAKETQYF. The rearrangement joins TRBV6-2 or TRBV6-3 to TRBJ2-5; 8 bases map to TRBD2. Germline CDR1 is MNHEY and CDR2 is SVGEGT. J lost 3 bases, V lost 0 bases, and 12 bases had no gene match. The CDR3 sequence is 18 residues long.

The chain combines TRBV24-1 with TRBJ1-1, with 7 bases aligning to TRBD1. The germline V gene has CDR1 KGHDR and CDR2 SFDVKD. The CDR3 is 18 amino acids. Trimming took 4 bases from V and 5 from J; bases not matched to a gene: 18. The CDR3 reads CATSDSTGDGGLGTEAFF. CDR3 nucleotide sequence: TGTGCCACCAGTGACTCAACAGGGGATGGTGGATTAGGAACTGAAGCTTTCTTT.

This chain uses TRBV7-9 with TRBJ1-1; D remains unclear. The CDR3 runs to 13 residues. Looked up from germline, CDR1 is SEHNR and CDR2 is FQNEAQ (reference sequence). V dropped 7 bases and J dropped 4 bases, with 13 bases sitting between them. This chain's CDR3 is CASNPLRVTEAFF. The CDR3 bases are TGTGCCAGCAACCCCCTGCGGGTCACTGAAGCTTTCTTT. The variable domain in full, with the rest retrieved from reference TRBV7-9 and TRBJ1-1, is DTGVSQNPRHKITKRGQNVTFRCDPISEHNRLYWYRQTLGQGPEFLTYFQNEAQLEKSRLLSDRFSAERPKGSFSTLEIQRTEQGDSAMYLCASNPLRVTEAFFGQGTRLTVV.

Details on this clone: The sample carries other DNA sequences with the same CDR3. The chain combines TRBV4-1 with TRBJ1-5, with D uncertain. Trimming left V 0 bases short and J 5 bases short, with 8 bases between. The CDR3 has 14 residues. Germline V gene data show CDR1 as MGHRA and CDR2 as YSYEKL. In DNA, the CDR3 is TGCGCCAGCAGCCAAGATGAGAGGGATCAGCCCCAGCATTTT. The encoded protein is CASSQDERDQPQHF.

The chain joins TRBV11-2 to TRBJ2-1; 10 bases match TRBD2. The CDR3 is 14 amino acids. Germline CDR1 is SGHAT and CDR2 is FQNNGV. Unmatched junction bases numbered 5, after V lost 7 bases and J lost 5 bases. The DNA for the CDR3 is TGTGCCAGCACCTGGACTAGCGGAAACAATGAGCAGTTCTTC. Protein product: CASTWTSGNNEQFF.

The CDR3 DNA reads as TGCGCCAGCAGCCAGTCGGACAGTCGCTTCTACGAGCAGTACTTC. The encoded protein is CASSQSDSRFYEQYF. The rearrangement uses TRBV4-1 and TRBJ2-7; TRBD1 is a possible D gene (6 bases). Trimming removed 3 bases from V and 3 bases from J, with 15 bases in between. The germline gives CDR1 MGHRA, CDR2 YSYEKL. The CDR3 extends over 15 amino acids.